The 23 T cell receptor beta chains below were found in one sample sequenced in a study of blood T cell repertoires in COVID-19. Using immunoSEQ multiplex PCR, the repertoire was profiled, and TCRdb retains in-frame clones only, with some absent. The table lists about 49,000 clones, 90% of them singletons, with 2.5% to 3.5% in the top ten. Sequenced input: peripheral blood. These receptors all stem from a human donor in a cohort sampled during active COVID-19.

The V call is TRBV28, the J call TRBJ1-1; D not certain. This CDR3 is 13 amino acids long. Germline values: CDR1 MDHEN, CDR2 SYDVKM. The V and J ends lost 2 bases and 6 bases respectively, with 10 bases between them. CDR3 in DNA: TGTGCCAGCAGTTTAGCGGGGTTTCCTGAAGCTTTCTTT. Its protein product is CASSLAGFPEAFF. The full variable domain, in which reference TRBV28 and TRBJ1-1 provide the parts outside the CDR3, is DVKVTQSSRYLVKRTGEKVFLECVQDMDHENMFWYRQDPGLGLRLIYFSYDVKMKEKGDIPEGYSVSREKKERFSLILESASTNQTSMYLCASSLAGFPEAFFGQGTRLTVV.

V and J are TRBV28 and TRBJ2-4; the match to TRBD1 covers 8 bases. The germline V gene has CDR1 MDHEN and CDR2 SYDVKM. V lost 6 bases and J lost 8; bases outside the gene matches: 3. CDR3 length: 12 residues. The CDR3 protein is CASRQGAYIQYF. CDR3 bases: TGTGCCAGCAGGCAGGGGGCTTACATTCAGTACTTC. Looking up the rest from reference TRBV28 and TRBJ2-4 gives the full variable domain: DVKVTQSSRYLVKRTGEKVFLECVQDMDHENMFWYRQDPGLGLRLIYFSYDVKMKEKGDIPEGYSVSREKKERFSLILESASTNQTSMYLCASRQGAYIQYFGAGTRLSVL.

The chain couples TRBV6-2 or TRBV6-3 to TRBJ2-7, with D perhaps TRBD1 (6 bases). V was shortened by 5 bases and J by 0 bases, with 14 bases between the two germline ends. CDR1 and CDR2 from the germline V gene are MNHEY and SVGEGT. The CDR3 has 15 amino acids. DNA for the CDR3: TGTGCCAGCAGTACCGAGGACAGTACCTCCTACGAGCAGTACTTC. Translation gives CASSTEDSTSYEQYF.

The chain joins TRBV28 to TRBJ2-1; maybe TRBD2 (6 bases). Germline V CDR1 and CDR2: MDHEN, SYDVKM. The V end was cut by 6 bases, the J end by 4 bases, with 13 bases between. The CDR3 consists of 14 residues. CDR3 protein: CASRSAGPYNEQFF. The CDR3 DNA follows: TGTGCCAGCAGATCCGCGGGACCATACAATGAGCAGTTCTTC.

This clone occurred once. The chain combines TRBV27 with TRBJ2-2; no reliable D call. The CDR3 is 15 residues long. V was clipped by 6 bases and J by 3 bases, with 14 bases between them. Germline CDR1 reads MNHEY; CDR2 reads SMNVEV (reference sequence). CDR3 coding DNA: TGTGCCAGCAGGACATTAAACTTAGACACCGGGGAGCTGTTTTTT. Its translation is CASRTLNLDTGELFF.

The V and J genes are TRBV3-1 (or the pseudogene TRBV3-2) and TRBJ2-1; TRBD2 matches 15 bases. The CDR3 runs to 18 residues. V was clipped by 1 base and J by 4 bases; unmatched bases: 5. Germline loops: CDR1 LGHDT, CDR2 YNNKEL (reference sequence). CDR3 DNA sequence: TGTGCCAGCAGCCAAGCCGGACTAGCGGGGGGGCTATACAATGAGCAGTTCTTC. Amino acid sequence: CASSQAGLAGGLYNEQFF.

The genes are TRBV5-1 and TRBJ1-2, with a weak D call TRBD1 (5 bases). From germline, CDR1 is SGHRS and CDR2 YFSETQ. V was trimmed by 4 bases and J by 2 bases, leaving 12 bases between them. This CDR3 is 14 amino acids long. Here the CDR3 reads CASSPRDANYGYTF. The CDR3 DNA sequence: TGCGCCAGCAGCCCGCGGGACGCCAACTATGGCTACACCTTC.

This chain links TRBV7-2 with TRBJ1-1; tentative D call: TRBD1 (6 bases). This CDR3 is 15 amino acids long. Germline V gene lookup returns CDR1 SGHTA and CDR2 FQGNSA. V shed 5 bases and J shed 3 bases, with 16 bases lying between them. This CDR3 is CASSPWGGPYTEAFF. DNA for the CDR3: TGTGCCAGCAGCCCATGGGGGGGCCCTTACACTGAAGCTTTCTTT.

This clone was detected only once. The chain joins TRBV30 to TRBJ1-2; D may be TRBD1 (6 bases). CDR3 length: 13 residues. V gave up 6 bases and J gave up 8 bases, with 19 bases separating them. Germline CDR1 GTSNPN, CDR2 SVGIG (reference sequence). The CDR3 reads CACASGGAKGYTF. In DNA form, the CDR3 reads TGTGCCTGTGCCTCGGGGGGCGCGAAGGGCTACACCTTC.

The chain carries TRBV21-1 and TRBJ2-7; the table's D call TRBD1 went unverified against the DNA. TRBV21-1 is a listed pseudogene. CDR3 length equals 15 residues. CDR3 DNA: TGTGCCAGCTCAACAGGGATTCCCAGCTCCTACGAGCAGTACGTC. It encodes CASSTGIPSSYEQYV.

This clone was seen just once. The chain joins TRBV6-5 to TRBJ1-1; TRBD1 matches 9 bases. CDR1 is MNHEY and CDR2 is SVGAGI in the germline V gene. The V and J ends lost 7 bases and 4 bases, in that order; junction bases with no gene match: 4. The CDR3 is 13 residues long. The CDR3 sequence: CASTQTGGTEAFF. In nucleotides, the CDR3 is TGTGCCAGCACACAGACAGGGGGCACTGAAGCTTTCTTT.

The rearrangement uses TRBV5-1 and TRBJ1-2, with D maybe TRBD1 (6 bases). The CDR3 consists of 14 residues. The V and J ends lost 0 bases and 6 bases respectively, with 12 bases between them. Germline-derived CDR1 and CDR2 are SGHRS and YFSETQ. CDR3 residues: CASSLEPQGNGYTF. The DNA for the CDR3 is TGCGCCAGCAGCTTGGAGCCCCAGGGGAATGGCTACACCTTC.

This chain links TRBV7-9 with TRBJ1-1, with 8 bases fitting TRBD1. This CDR3 has 14 residues. The germline CDR1 and CDR2 sequences are SEHNR and FQNEAQ (reference sequence). The J segment lost 9 bases and the V segment lost 5 bases, leaving 11 bases of the junction unmatched. The CDR3: CASSTKDRGTKAFF. In DNA form, the CDR3 reads TGTGCCAGCAGCACAAAAGACAGGGGAACGAAAGCTTTCTTT.

This clone was counted only a few times. This chain joins TRBV28 and TRBJ1-1; D is uncertain. The germline V gene has CDR1 MDHEN and CDR2 SYDVKM. Trimming pared 5 bases from V and 0 bases from J, leaving 7 bases between. This CDR3 contains 13 residues. CDR3 loop: CASSPTLNTEAFF. In nucleotides, the CDR3 is TGTGCCAGCAGTCCCACTTTGAACACTGAAGCTTTCTTT. Combining the CDR3 with reference TRBV28 and TRBJ1-1 gives the whole variable domain DVKVTQSSRYLVKRTGEKVFLECVQDMDHENMFWYRQDPGLGLRLIYFSYDVKMKEKGDIPEGYSVSREKKERFSLILESASTNQTSMYLCASSPTLNTEAFFGQGTRLTVV.

The chain's CDR3 is CASSPLGSEQFF. For the CDR3, the DNA is TGTGCCAGCAGCCCCCTAGGGAGTGAGCAGTTCTTC. The genes are TRBV3-1 (or the pseudogene TRBV3-2) and TRBJ2-1, with TRBD2 as a possible D gene (5 bases). This CDR3 has 12 amino acids. Deletions cut 4 bases from V and 9 bases from J, with 10 bases between. Looked up from germline, CDR1 is LGHDT and CDR2 is YNNKEL (reference sequence).

The chain carries TRBV9 and TRBJ1-2, with a weak D call TRBD1 (5 bases). The germline CDR1 and CDR2 sequences are SGDLS and YYNGEE. Trimming took 1 base from V and 4 from J, leaving 11 bases between them. The CDR3 runs 14 residues. CDR3: CASSVFGGVYGYTF. In DNA, the CDR3 is TGTGCCAGCAGCGTATTCGGGGGGGTCTATGGCTACACCTTC.

The chain combines TRBV2 with TRBJ2-5, with 7 bases identical to TRBD2. Unmatched junction bases numbered 19, after V lost 6 bases and J lost 0 bases. The CDR3 extends over 19 amino acids. Germline V gene lookup returns CDR1 SNHLY and CDR2 FYNNEI. CDR3 residues: CASRGSGGSLKWDQETQYF. For the CDR3, the DNA is TGTGCCAGCAGGGGGAGCGGCGGGAGCCTAAAGTGGGACCAAGAGACCCAGTACTTC. Full variable domain (outside the CDR3, taken from reference TRBV2 and TRBJ2-5): EPEVTQTPSHQVTQMGQEVILRCVPISNHLYFYWYRQILGQKVEFLVSFYNNEISEKSEIFDDQFSVERPDGSNFTLKIRSTKLEDSAMYFCASRGSGGSLKWDQETQYFGPGTRLLVL.

This chain links TRBV6-5 with TRBJ2-1; 7 bases match TRBD1. The J segment lost 0 bases and the V segment lost 6 bases, leaving 5 bases of the junction unmatched. This CDR3 region has 15 residues. Per the germline V gene, CDR1 is MNHEY and CDR2 is SVGAGI. The CDR3 DNA is TGTGCCAGCAGCCGACAGGGTTCCTCCTACAATGAGCAGTTCTTC. It codes for CASSRQGSSYNEQFF.

CDR3 amino acids: CASSPRTDHYNSPLHF. The CDR3 DNA reads TGCGCCAGCAGCCCCCGGACAGACCACTATAATTCACCCCTCCACTTT. This chain uses TRBV4-1 with TRBJ1-6; TRBD1 might be the D (6 bases). With 4 bases removed from V and 3 bases from J, the gap between germline ends came to 13 bases. Germline-derived CDR1 and CDR2 are MGHRA and YSYEKL. This CDR3 contains 16 residues.

The V and J genes are TRBV28 and TRBJ1-1; no reliable D call. Trimming took 2 bases from V and 4 from J, leaving 5 bases between them. CDR1 is MDHEN and CDR2 is SYDVKM in the germline V gene. The CDR3 totals 12 residues. The CDR3 DNA is TGTGCCAGCAGTTTACTTAGCACTGAAGCTTTCTTT. Its translation is CASSLLSTEAFF.

V usage is TRBV5-6 and J usage is TRBJ2-1; TRBD2 matches at 7 bases. CDR1 is SGHDT and CDR2 is YYEEEE in the germline V gene. CDR3 size: 13 residues. After removal of 7 bases from V and 14 bases from J, the junction contained 15 bases not matched to a gene. CDR3 loop: CASLSGIKGREFF. The CDR3 region has the DNA TGTGCCAGCCTAAGCGGGATAAAAGGGAGGGAGTTCTTC. The complete variable domain, with remaining parts taken from reference TRBV5-6 and TRBJ2-1, reads DAGVTQSPTHLIKTRGQQVTLRCSPKSGHDTVSWYQQALGQGPQFIFQYYEEEERQRGNFPDRFSGHQFPNYSSELNVNALLLGDSALYLCASLSGIKGREFFGPGTRLTVL.

This clone appeared a few times. J is TRBJ2-2 and V is TRBV7-2; D is ambiguous. The germline CDR1 and CDR2 sequences are SGHTA and FQGNSA. Trimming took 2 bases from V and 7 from J, leaving 14 bases between them. The CDR3 covers 15 residues. The CDR3 nucleotides read TGTGCCAGCAGCTTATACGGCGAGCGAGGCGGGGAGCTGTTTTTT. Its translation is CASSLYGERGGELFF.

J is TRBJ1-2 and V is TRBV19; 7 nucleotides line up with TRBD1. Trimming took 10 bases from V and 3 from J; bases not matched to a gene: 20. In germline, CDR1 is LNHDA, CDR2 SQIVND (reference sequence). The CDR3 covers 17 residues. The CDR3 DNA reads TGTGCCACCGCCTCCTCCCCGGGACAGCGGGGGGACTATGGCTACACCTTC. Protein sequence: CATASSPGQRGDYGYTF. The variable domain in full, completed from reference TRBV19 and TRBJ1-2, reads DGGITQSPKYLFRKEGQNVTLSCEQNLNHDAMYWYRQDPGQGLRLIYYSQIVNDFQKGDIAEGYSVSREKKESFPLTVTSAQKNPTAFYLCATASSPGQRGDYGYTFGSGTRLTVV.